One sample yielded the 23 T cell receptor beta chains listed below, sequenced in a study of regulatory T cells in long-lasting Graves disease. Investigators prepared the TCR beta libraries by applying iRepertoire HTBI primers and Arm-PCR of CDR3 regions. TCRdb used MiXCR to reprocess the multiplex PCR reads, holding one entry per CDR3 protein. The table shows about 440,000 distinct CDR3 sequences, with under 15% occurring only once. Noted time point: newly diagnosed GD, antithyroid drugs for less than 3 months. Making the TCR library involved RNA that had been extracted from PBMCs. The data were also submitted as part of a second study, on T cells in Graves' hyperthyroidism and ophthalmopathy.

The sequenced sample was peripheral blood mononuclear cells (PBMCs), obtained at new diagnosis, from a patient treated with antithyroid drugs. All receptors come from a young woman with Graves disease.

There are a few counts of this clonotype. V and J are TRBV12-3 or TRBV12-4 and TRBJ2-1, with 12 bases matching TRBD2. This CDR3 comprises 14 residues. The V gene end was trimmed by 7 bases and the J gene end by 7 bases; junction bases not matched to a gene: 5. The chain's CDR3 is CASTSGRASNEQFF. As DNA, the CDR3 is TGTGCCAGCACTAGCGGGAGGGCCTCAAATGAGCAGTTCTTC.

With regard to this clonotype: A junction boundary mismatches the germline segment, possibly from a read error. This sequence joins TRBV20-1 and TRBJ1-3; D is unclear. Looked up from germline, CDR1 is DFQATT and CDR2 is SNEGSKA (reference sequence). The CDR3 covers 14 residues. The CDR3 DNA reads TGCAGTGCTAGTTTACCTGGTGGTGGAAACATCATATATTTT. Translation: CSASLPGGGNIIYF.

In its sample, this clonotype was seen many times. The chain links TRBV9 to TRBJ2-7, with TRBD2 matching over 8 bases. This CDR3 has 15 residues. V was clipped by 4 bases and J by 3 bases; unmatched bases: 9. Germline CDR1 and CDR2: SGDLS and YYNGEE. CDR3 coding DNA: TGTGCCAGCAGCCCAAGGCAGGCGGGGGGCTACGAGCAGTACTTC. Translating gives CASSPRQAGGYEQYF.

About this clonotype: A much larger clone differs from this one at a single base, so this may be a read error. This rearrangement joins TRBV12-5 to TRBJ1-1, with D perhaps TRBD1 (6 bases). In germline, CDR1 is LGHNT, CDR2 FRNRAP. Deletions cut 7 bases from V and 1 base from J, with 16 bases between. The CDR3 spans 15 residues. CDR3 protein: CASESPGTRNTEAFF. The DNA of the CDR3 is TGTGCTAGTGAATCTCCCGGGACACGGAACACTGAAGCTTTCTTT.

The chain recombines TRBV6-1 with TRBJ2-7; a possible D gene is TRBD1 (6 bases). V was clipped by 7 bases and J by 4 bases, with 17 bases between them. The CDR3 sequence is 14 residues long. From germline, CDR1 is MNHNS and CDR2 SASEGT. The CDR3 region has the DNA TGTGCCAGCATCCGGGACATCCGCTGGTACGAGCAGTACTTC. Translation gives CASIRDIRWYEQYF.

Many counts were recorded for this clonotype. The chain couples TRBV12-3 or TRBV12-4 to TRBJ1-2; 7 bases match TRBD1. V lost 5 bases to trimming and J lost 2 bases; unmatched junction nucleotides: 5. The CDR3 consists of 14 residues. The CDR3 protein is CASSRTTGNYGYTF. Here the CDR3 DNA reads TGTGCCAGCAGTCGAACGACAGGGAACTATGGCTACACCTTC.

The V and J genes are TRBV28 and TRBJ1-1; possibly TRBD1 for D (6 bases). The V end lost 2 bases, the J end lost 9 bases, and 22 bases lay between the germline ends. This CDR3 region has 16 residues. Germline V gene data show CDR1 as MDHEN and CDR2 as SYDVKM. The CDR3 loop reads CASSLIAAGQRVQAFF. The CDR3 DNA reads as TGTGCCAGCAGTTTAATCGCCGCCGGACAGAGGGTTCAAGCTTTCTTT.

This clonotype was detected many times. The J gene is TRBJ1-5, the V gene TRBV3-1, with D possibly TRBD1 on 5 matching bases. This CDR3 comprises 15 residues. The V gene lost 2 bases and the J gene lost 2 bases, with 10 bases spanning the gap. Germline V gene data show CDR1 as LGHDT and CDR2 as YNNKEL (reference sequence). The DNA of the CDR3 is TGTGCCAGCAGCCAATGGGGGATGGGCAATCAGCCCCAGCATTTT. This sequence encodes CASSQWGMGNQPQHF.

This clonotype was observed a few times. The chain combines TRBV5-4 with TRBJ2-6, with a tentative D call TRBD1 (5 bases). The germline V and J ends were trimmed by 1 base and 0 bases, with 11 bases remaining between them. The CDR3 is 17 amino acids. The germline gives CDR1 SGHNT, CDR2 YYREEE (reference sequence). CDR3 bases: TGTGCCAGCAGCTTGCCAGGGTTCTTCTCTGGGGCCAACGTCCTGACTTTC. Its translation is CASSLPGFFSGANVLTF.

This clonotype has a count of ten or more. The CDR3 sequence: CASSLWQGRGQPQHF. The CDR3 coding sequence is TGTGCCAGCAGCTTATGGCAGGGGCGGGGGCAGCCCCAGCATTTT. This rearrangement joins TRBV7-2 to TRBJ1-5, with D possibly being TRBD1 (6 bases). CDR1 SGHTA and CDR2 FQGNSA come from the germline V gene. This CDR3 is built from 15 residues. Trimming stripped 2 bases from V and 7 bases from J, with 15 bases between.

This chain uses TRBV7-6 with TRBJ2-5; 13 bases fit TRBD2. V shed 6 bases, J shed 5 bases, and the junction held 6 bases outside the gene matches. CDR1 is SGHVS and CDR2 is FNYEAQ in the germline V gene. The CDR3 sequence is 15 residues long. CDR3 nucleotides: TGTGCCAGCAGTTCACCGACTAGCGGGGGGGAGACCCAGTACTTC. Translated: CASSSPTSGGETQYF.

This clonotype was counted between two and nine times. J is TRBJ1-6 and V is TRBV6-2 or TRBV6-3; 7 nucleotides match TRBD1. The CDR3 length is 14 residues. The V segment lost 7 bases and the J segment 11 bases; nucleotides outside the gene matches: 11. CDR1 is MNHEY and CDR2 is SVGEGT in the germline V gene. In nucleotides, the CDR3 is TGTGCCAGCATGAGGGGACAGCTTTTTGCACCCCTCCACTTT. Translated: CASMRGQLFAPLHF.

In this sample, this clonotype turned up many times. For the CDR3, the DNA is TGCAGCGTCCCCTTGGCCAACGTCCTGACTTTC. It yields the protein CSVPLANVLTF. The chain is built from TRBV29-1 and TRBJ2-6; D gene ambiguous. There are 11 residues in the CDR3. V was pared by 6 bases and J by 6 bases, with 6 bases between. Germline CDR1 SQVTM, CDR2 ANQGSEA.

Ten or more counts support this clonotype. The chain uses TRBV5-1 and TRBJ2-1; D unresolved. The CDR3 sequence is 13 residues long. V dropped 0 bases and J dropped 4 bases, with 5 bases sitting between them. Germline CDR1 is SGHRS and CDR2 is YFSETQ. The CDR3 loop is CASSLALYNEQFF. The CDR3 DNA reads TGCGCCAGCAGCTTGGCTCTGTACAATGAGCAGTTCTTC.

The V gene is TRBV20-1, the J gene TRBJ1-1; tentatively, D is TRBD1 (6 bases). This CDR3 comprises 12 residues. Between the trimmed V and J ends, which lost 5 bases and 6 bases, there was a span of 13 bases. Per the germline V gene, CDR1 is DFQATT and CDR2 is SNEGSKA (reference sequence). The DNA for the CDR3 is TGCAGTGCTTACAGGGATTGGTCTGAAGCTTTCTTT. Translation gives CSAYRDWSEAFF.

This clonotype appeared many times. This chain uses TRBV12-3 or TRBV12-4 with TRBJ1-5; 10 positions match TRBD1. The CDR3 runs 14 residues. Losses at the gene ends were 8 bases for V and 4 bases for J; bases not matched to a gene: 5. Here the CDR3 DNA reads TGTGCCAGCGATAGGACAGGGGGTAATCAGCCCCAGCATTTT. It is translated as CASDRTGGNQPQHF.

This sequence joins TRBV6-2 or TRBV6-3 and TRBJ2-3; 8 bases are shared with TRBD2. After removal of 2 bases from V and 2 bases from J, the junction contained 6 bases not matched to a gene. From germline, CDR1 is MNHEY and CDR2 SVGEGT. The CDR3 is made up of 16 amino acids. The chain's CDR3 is CASSYHPSGSTDTQYF. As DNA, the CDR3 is TGTGCCAGCAGTTACCATCCTAGCGGGTCCACAGATACGCAGTATTTT.

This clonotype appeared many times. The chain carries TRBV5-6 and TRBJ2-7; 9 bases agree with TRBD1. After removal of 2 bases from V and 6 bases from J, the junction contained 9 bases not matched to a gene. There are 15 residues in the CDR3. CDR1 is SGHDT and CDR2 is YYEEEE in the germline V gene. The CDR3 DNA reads TGTGCCAGCAGCTTAGGACAGGGGATCGGACGCGAGCAGTACTTC. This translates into CASSLGQGIGREQYF.

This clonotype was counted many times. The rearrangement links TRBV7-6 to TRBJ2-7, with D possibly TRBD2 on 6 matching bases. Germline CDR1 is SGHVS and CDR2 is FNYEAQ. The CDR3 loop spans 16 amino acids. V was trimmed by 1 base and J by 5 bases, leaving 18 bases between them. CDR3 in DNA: TGTGCCAGCAGCTTAGTACCCATGGGGGGAGGTGACGAGCAGTACTTC. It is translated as CASSLVPMGGGDEQYF.

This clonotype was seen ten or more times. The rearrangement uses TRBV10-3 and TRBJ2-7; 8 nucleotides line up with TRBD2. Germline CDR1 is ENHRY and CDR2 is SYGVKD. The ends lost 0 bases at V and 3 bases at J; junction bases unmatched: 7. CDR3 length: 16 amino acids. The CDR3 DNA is TGTGCCATCAGTGAGTCGGGAGGGGGACTAGTCTACGAGCAGTACTTC. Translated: CAISESGGGLVYEQYF.

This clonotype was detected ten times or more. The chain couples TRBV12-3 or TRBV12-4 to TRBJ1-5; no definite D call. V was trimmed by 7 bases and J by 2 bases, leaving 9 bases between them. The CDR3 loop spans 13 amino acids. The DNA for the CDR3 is TGTGCCAGCACTCTGGCCCGCAATCAGCCCCAGCATTTT. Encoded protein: CASTLARNQPQHF.

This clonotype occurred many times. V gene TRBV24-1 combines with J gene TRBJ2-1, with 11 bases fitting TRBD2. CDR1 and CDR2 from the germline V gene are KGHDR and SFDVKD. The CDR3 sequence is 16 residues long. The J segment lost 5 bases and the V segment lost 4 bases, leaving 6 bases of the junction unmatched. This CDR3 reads CATSDVTSGIDNEQFF. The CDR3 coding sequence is TGTGCCACCAGTGACGTGACTAGCGGGATCGACAATGAGCAGTTCTTC.

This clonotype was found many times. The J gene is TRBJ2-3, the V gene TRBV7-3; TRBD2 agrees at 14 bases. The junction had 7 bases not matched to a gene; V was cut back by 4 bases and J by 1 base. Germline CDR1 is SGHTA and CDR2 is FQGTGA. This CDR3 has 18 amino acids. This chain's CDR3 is CASSSGTSGSRGTDTQYF. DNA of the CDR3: TGTGCCAGCAGCTCTGGGACTAGCGGGAGCCGAGGCACAGATACGCAGTATTTT.